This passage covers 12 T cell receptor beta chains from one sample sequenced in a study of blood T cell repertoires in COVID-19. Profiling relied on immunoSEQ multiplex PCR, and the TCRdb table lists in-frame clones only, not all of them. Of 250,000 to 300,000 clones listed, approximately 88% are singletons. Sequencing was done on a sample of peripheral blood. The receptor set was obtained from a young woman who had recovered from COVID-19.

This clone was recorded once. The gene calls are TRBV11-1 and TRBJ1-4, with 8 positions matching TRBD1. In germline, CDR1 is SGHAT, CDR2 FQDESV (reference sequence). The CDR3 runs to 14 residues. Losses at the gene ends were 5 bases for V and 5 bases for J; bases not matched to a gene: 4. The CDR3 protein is CASSPRQGNEKLFF. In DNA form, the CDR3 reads TGTGCCAGCAGCCCTCGACAGGGGAATGAAAAACTGTTTTTT.

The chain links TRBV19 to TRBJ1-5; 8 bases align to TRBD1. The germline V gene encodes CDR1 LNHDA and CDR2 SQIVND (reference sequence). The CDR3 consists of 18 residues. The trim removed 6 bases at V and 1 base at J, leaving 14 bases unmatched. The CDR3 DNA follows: TGTGCCAGTAGCCGAGGACAGGGAAGGAGGGTCAGCAATCAGCCCCAGCATTTT. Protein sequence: CASSRGQGRRVSNQPQHF. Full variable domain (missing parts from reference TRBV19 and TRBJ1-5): DGGITQSPKYLFRKEGQNVTLSCEQNLNHDAMYWYRQDPGQGLRLIYYSQIVNDFQKGDIAEGYSVSREKKESFPLTVTSAQKNPTAFYLCASSRGQGRRVSNQPQHFGDGTRLSIL.

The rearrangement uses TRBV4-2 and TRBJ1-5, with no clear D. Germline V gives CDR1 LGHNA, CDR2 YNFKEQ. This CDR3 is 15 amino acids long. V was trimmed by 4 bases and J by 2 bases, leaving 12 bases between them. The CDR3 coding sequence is TGTGCCAGCAGCCTCCTGCCCGGGGGCAATCAGCCCCAGCATTTT. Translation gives CASSLLPGGNQPQHF.

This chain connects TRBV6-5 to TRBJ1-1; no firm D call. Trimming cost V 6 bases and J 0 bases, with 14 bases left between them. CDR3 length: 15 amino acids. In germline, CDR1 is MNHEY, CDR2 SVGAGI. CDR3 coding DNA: TGTGCCAGCAGCGCGGGCGGACTACTGAACACTGAAGCTTTCTTT. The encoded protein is CASSAGGLLNTEAFF.

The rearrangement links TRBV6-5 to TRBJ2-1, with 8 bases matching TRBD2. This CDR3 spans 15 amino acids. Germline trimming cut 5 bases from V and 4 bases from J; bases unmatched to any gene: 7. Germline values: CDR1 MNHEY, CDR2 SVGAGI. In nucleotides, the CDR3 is TGTGCCAGCAGTCGAGCGGGGGCCACTTACAATGAGCAGTTCTTC. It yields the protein CASSRAGATYNEQFF.

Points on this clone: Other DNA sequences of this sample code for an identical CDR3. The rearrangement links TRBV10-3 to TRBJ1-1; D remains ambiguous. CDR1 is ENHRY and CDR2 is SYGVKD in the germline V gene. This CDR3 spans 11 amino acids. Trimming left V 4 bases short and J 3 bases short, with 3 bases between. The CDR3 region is CAISADTEAFF. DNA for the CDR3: TGTGCCATCAGTGCGGACACTGAAGCTTTCTTT.

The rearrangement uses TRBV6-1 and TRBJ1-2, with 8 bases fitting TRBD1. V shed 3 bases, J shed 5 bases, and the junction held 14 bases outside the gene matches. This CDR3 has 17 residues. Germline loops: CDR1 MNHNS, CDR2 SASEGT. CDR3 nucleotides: TGTGCCAGCAGTGATCGGGCAGGGGGCGCGAGGGGGTATGGCTACACCTTC. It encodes CASSDRAGGARGYGYTF.

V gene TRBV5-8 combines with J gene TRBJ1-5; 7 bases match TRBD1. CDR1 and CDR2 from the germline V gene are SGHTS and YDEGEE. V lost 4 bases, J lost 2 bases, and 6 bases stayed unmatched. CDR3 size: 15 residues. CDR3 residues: CASSPRQGGNQPQHF. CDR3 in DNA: TGTGCCAGCAGCCCTCGACAGGGTGGCAATCAGCCCCAGCATTTT.

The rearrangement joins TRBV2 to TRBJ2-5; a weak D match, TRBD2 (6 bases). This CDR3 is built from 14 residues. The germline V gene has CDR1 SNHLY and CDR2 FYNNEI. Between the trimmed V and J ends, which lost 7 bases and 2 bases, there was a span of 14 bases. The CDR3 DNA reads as TGTGCCAGCACGTATAGCGGATCTCAAGAGACCCAGTACTTC. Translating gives CASTYSGSQETQYF.

The CDR3 nucleotides are TGTGCCAGCTCGCCCACTAGCGGGGGGAACACCGGGGAGCTGTTTTTT. It codes for CASSPTSGGNTGELFF. The gene calls are TRBV18 and TRBJ2-2, with 11 nucleotides matching TRBD2. The CDR3 extends over 16 amino acids. Germline CDR1 KGHSH, CDR2 LQKENI. Trimming removed 6 bases from V and 1 base from J; junction bases left unmatched: 4. Together with reference TRBV18 and TRBJ2-2, the CDR3 gives the full variable domain: NAGVMQNPRHLVRRRGQEARLRCSPMKGHSHVYWYRQLPEEGLKFMVYLQKENIIDESGMPKERFSAEFPKEGPSILRIQQVVRGDSAAYFCASSPTSGGNTGELFFGEGSRLTVL.

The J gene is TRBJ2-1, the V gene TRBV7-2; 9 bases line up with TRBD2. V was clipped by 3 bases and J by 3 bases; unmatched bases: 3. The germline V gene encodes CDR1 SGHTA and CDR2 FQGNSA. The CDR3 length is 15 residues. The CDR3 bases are TGTGCCAGCAGCTTGGCGGGGGGGGACTACAATGAGCAGTTCTTC. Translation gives CASSLAGGDYNEQFF.

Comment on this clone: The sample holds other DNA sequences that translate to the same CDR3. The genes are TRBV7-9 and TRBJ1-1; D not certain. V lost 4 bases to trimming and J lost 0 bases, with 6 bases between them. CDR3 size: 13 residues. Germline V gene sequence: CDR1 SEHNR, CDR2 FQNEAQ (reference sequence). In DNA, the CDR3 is TGTGCCAGCAGCTCCACATTGAACACTGAAGCTTTCTTT. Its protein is CASSSTLNTEAFF.